Listed here is a single T cell receptor beta chain. The antigen is unknown. The CDR3 extends over 15 amino acids. Trimming shortened V by 1 base and J by 0 bases, and 10 bases separated the two germline ends. Germline lookup yields CDR1 SEHNR and CDR2 FQNEAQ (reference sequence). Assay used: immunoSEQ multiplex PCR; TCRdb lists only in-frame clones, some missing. Seen here are 750 to 1,000 clones, approximately 80% observed once, and the top ten hold approximately 20%. This specimen belongs to a study of high-grade serous ovarian cancer treatment subgroups. In the study overall: Mean per sample: about 14,000 reads, 7,400 or so unique TCR beta rearrangements. Study-wide points: Bulk tumor TCR sequencing gave no spatial information. Same-patient tumor repertoires overlapped at roughly 0.095 to 0.85; different patients barely overlapped.

Tumor samples were obtained before definitive surgery or chemotherapy. The sequencing input was tumor tissue. The sequence was collected from a human donor with high-grade serous ovarian cancer. The rearrangement joins TRBV7-9 to TRBJ2-7; D might be TRBD2 (5 bases). CDR3 in DNA: TGTGCCAGCAGCTTAGTCGGAGGAAACTCCTACGAGCAGTACTTC. It codes for CASSLVGGNSYEQYF.